The 32 T cell receptor beta chains given below trace back to one sample, sequenced in a study of T cells in tumors and immune-related adverse events. TCRdb's table, derived via immunoSEQ multiplex PCR, lists solely in-frame clones and lacks some. The table records fewer than 25,000 clones, around 90% of them present only once. This specimen consisted of lymph node tissue, obtained from a patient treated with anti-PD-1 therapy. The receptors originated from a female donor with metastatic renal cell carcinoma.

The chain combines TRBV5-1 with TRBJ1-2; 9 nucleotides line up with TRBD1. The CDR3 has 16 residues. V gave up 4 bases and J gave up 4 bases; unmatched junction bases: 11. CDR1 and CDR2 (germline): SGHRS, YFSETQ. The CDR3 nucleotides are TGCGCCAGCAGCCTCAGGACAGGGGATAGAGGCTATGGCTACACCTTC. It translates to CASSLRTGDRGYGYTF.

The chain carries TRBV2 and TRBJ1-2; D is possibly TRBD1 (5 bases). Germline CDR1 is SNHLY and CDR2 is FYNNEI. The CDR3 contains 14 residues. The V and J ends lost 6 bases and 4 bases respectively, with 15 bases between them. CDR3 coding DNA: TGTGCCAGCAGGTCCGGGACTGGGTTCTATGGCTACACCTTC. It specifies CASRSGTGFYGYTF.

The chain links TRBV5-1 to TRBJ1-1; the match to TRBD1 covers 7 bases. The CDR3 is made up of 14 amino acids. The germline V gene encodes CDR1 SGHRS and CDR2 YFSETQ. V shed 5 bases, J shed 1 base, and the junction held 5 bases outside the gene matches. The chain's CDR3 is CASRPQGTNTEAFF. In nucleotides, the CDR3 is TGCGCCAGCAGACCACAGGGGACGAACACTGAAGCTTTCTTT.

This chain links TRBV28 with TRBJ2-3; D is possibly TRBD2 (6 bases). Between the trimmed V and J ends, which lost 3 bases and 2 bases, there was a span of 18 bases. CDR3 size: 17 residues. Germline CDR1 and CDR2: MDHEN and SYDVKM. The chain's CDR3 is CASSFPSSGGDTDTQYF. In DNA form, the CDR3 reads TGTGCCAGCAGTTTCCCGTCCTCAGGCGGGGACACAGATACGCAGTATTTT.

This clone was picked up one time. J is TRBJ2-1 and V is TRBV18; D gene ambiguous. This CDR3 has 12 amino acids. The ends were cut back, 0 bases at V and 6 bases at J, with 3 bases in the middle. Germline V gives CDR1 KGHSH, CDR2 LQKENI. The CDR3 region is CASSPPVNEQFF. The CDR3, as DNA: TGTGCCAGCTCACCACCCGTCAATGAGCAGTTCTTC.

The V gene is TRBV2, the J gene TRBJ2-1; the match to TRBD2 covers 9 bases. This CDR3 has 14 amino acids. From germline, CDR1 is SNHLY and CDR2 FYNNEI. V dropped 7 bases and J dropped 7; count of bases not matched to a gene: 8. The CDR3: CASTPGLARNEQFF. CDR3 nucleotides: TGTGCCAGCACTCCGGGACTAGCCCGGAATGAGCAGTTCTTC.

This chain connects TRBV2 to TRBJ2-2; no clear D. CDR1 and CDR2 from the germline V gene are SNHLY and FYNNEI. This CDR3 is 13 amino acids long. Trimming took off 3 bases at V and 5 bases at J, with 7 bases between the two ends. For the CDR3, the DNA is TGTGCCAGCAGTGAGCAAGCGACCGGGGAGCTGTTTTTT. It codes for CASSEQATGELFF.

The chain carries TRBV19 and TRBJ2-7, with D perhaps TRBD2 (6 bases). Trimming stripped 4 bases from V and 4 bases from J, with 23 bases between. The length of the CDR3 is 17 residues. Per the germline V gene, CDR1 is LNHDA and CDR2 is SQIVND (reference sequence). The CDR3, as DNA: TGTGCCAGTAGTACGCAAGCGGGCCTCACTTCCTTTTACGAGCAGTACTTC. Its translation: CASSTQAGLTSFYEQYF.

The V call is TRBV18, the J call TRBJ2-2; TRBD1 matches at 10 bases. This CDR3 is 16 amino acids long. Per germline, CDR1 KGHSH and CDR2 LQKENI. V shed 3 bases and J 7 bases; nucleotides not matched to a gene: 8. CDR3 protein: CASSPSDRGRIGELFF. The CDR3 nucleotides are TGTGCCAGCTCACCGAGCGACAGGGGGCGTATCGGGGAGCTGTTTTTT.

The chain carries TRBV18 and TRBJ2-2, with 10 bases identical to TRBD2. The germline V gene encodes CDR1 KGHSH and CDR2 LQKENI. The V segment lost 3 bases and the J segment 6 bases; nucleotides outside the gene matches: 4. CDR3 length equals 15 residues. The CDR3 nucleotides are TGTGCCAGCTCACCTAGAGGACTAGCGGCCGGGGAGCTGTTTTTT. The encoded protein is CASSPRGLAAGELFF.

This rearrangement joins TRBV6-5 to TRBJ2-1; 7 bases map to TRBD1. Trimming at V came to 0 bases and at J to 6 bases, leaving 2 bases not matched to a gene. The CDR3 length is 14 residues. The germline V gene has CDR1 MNHEY and CDR2 SVGAGI. The CDR3 DNA sequence: TGTGCCAGCAGTTACTCAGGGACAGTCAATGAGCAGTTCTTC. Amino acids: CASSYSGTVNEQFF.

The chain links TRBV28 to TRBJ2-7, with unresolved D. Per the germline V gene, CDR1 is MDHEN and CDR2 is SYDVKM. V was cut by 3 bases and J by 3 bases, with 6 bases left in between. The CDR3 has 12 residues. CDR3 sequence (DNA): TGTGCCAGCAGTTTGGGGAACTACGAGCAGTACTTC. Protein: CASSLGNYEQYF.

The CDR3 DNA follows: TGTGCCAGCAGCCAAGAACCTGCGGGAGACCCTCAAGAGACCCAGTACTTC. The encoded protein is CASSQEPAGDPQETQYF. The rearrangement joins TRBV4-2 to TRBJ2-5; 7 bases match TRBD2. The CDR3 has 17 residues. Germline V gene lookup returns CDR1 LGHNA and CDR2 YNFKEQ. V shed 0 bases and J 2 bases; nucleotides not matched to a gene: 9.

This clone turned up a few times. The rearrangement links TRBV10-3 to TRBJ2-3, with TRBD2 as a possible D gene (5 bases). The germline V gene has CDR1 ENHRY and CDR2 SYGVKD. This CDR3 spans 17 amino acids. V was clipped by 0 bases and J by 0 bases, with 13 bases between them. The CDR3 DNA reads as TGTGCCATCAGTGAGTCTCGGTACAGAGGGAGCACAGATACGCAGTATTTT. Translated, it gives CAISESRYRGSTDTQYF.

This chain uses TRBV4-3 with TRBJ2-7; D may be TRBD1 or TRBD2 (5 bases each). The germline V gene has CDR1 LGHNA and CDR2 YSLEER. This CDR3 is 16 amino acids long. Trimming took 1 base from V and 2 from J, leaving 15 bases between them. CDR3 DNA: TGCGCCAGCAGCCAAGGAATGGGGGTGAATACCTACGAGCAGTACTTC. Translation: CASSQGMGVNTYEQYF.

This clone occurred a few times. The chain recombines TRBV10-3 with TRBJ1-5, with 10 positions matching TRBD1. Trimming removed 11 bases from V and 4 bases from J; junction bases left unmatched: 8. The V gene's germline CDR1 is ENHRY and CDR2 SYGVKD. The CDR3 is made up of 14 amino acids. The CDR3, as DNA: TGTGCCGTGGGGACAGGGGACTCAAATCAGCCCCAGCATTTT. Translated, it gives CAVGTGDSNQPQHF.

The chain carries TRBV28 and TRBJ2-2; TRBD2 matches at 9 bases. Germline V CDR1 and CDR2: MDHEN, SYDVKM. Losses at the gene ends were 5 bases for V and 4 bases for J; bases not matched to a gene: 8. This CDR3 comprises 16 residues. CDR3 amino acids: CASSNFGTSSTGELFF. CDR3 coding DNA: TGTGCCAGCAGTAACTTCGGGACTAGCAGCACCGGGGAGCTGTTTTTT.

V and J are TRBV5-6 and TRBJ1-3, with D hard to call. V gave up 6 bases and J gave up 3 bases, with 10 bases separating them. The CDR3 has 13 residues. Germline CDR1 SGHDT, CDR2 YYEEEE. The CDR3 coding sequence is TGTGCCAGCATCCGGGCTGGTGGAAACACCATATATTTT. It is translated as CASIRAGGNTIYF.

The chain has TRBV15 and TRBJ2-1, with TRBD2 identical over 9 bases. V was pared by 0 bases and J by 4 bases, with 1 base of the junction left unmatched. Per the germline V gene, CDR1 is LNHNV and CDR2 is YYDKDF (reference sequence). The CDR3 totals 15 residues. The CDR3 region has the DNA TGTGCCACCAGCAGAGACCTAGCGGGGTACAATGAGCAGTTCTTC. As protein: CATSRDLAGYNEQFF.

This chain uses TRBV19 with TRBJ1-4; 8 bases are shared with TRBD1. The junction had 4 bases not matched to a gene; V was cut back by 9 bases and J by 7 bases. The germline V gene encodes CDR1 LNHDA and CDR2 SQIVND (reference sequence). The CDR3 loop spans 12 amino acids. The CDR3 loop reads CASGQGVEKLFF. CDR3 nucleotide sequence: TGTGCCAGCGGACAGGGTGTTGAAAAACTGTTTTTT.

CDR3 residues: CASSPLEAGTDTQYF. The CDR3, as DNA: TGTGCCAGCTCACCATTAGAGGCCGGCACAGATACGCAGTATTTT. The chain is built from TRBV18 and TRBJ2-3; D gene unclear. The V and J ends lost 2 bases and 1 base respectively, with 10 bases between them. This CDR3 has 15 amino acids. Germline CDR1 is KGHSH and CDR2 is LQKENI.

V and J are TRBV27 and TRBJ1-1; D is possibly TRBD1 (5 bases). From germline, CDR1 is MNHEY and CDR2 SMNVEV (reference sequence). The CDR3 covers 13 residues. Trimming shortened V by 3 bases and J by 1 base, and 6 bases separated the two germline ends. CDR3 sequence reads: CASSFGGNTEAFF. In nucleotides, the CDR3 is TGTGCCAGCAGTTTTGGGGGGAACACTGAAGCTTTCTTT.

J is TRBJ1-2 and V is TRBV5-5, with D possibly TRBD1 on 6 matching bases. V lost 1 base, J lost 4 bases, and 14 bases lay in between. Germline lookup yields CDR1 SGHKS and CDR2 YYEKEE (reference sequence). The CDR3 is 15 amino acids. DNA of the CDR3: TGTGCCAGCAGCTTGTCGGGACAAGAGACCTATGGCTACACCTTC. Its translation: CASSLSGQETYGYTF. Together with reference TRBV5-5 and TRBJ1-2, the CDR3 gives the full variable domain: DAGVTQSPTHLIKTRGQQVTLRCSPISGHKSVSWYQQVLGQGPQFIFQYYEKEERGRGNFPDRFSARQFPNYSSELNVNALLLGDSALYLCASSLSGQETYGYTFGSGTRLTVV.

This chain links TRBV6-1 with TRBJ1-1, with D possibly TRBD1 on 5 matching bases. Germline CDR1 MNHNS, CDR2 SASEGT. The V end was cut by 4 bases, the J end by 5 bases, with 11 bases between. The CDR3 is 13 residues long. The DNA of the CDR3 is TGTGCCAGCAGTGCTTTGGGGGATACTGAAGCTTTCTTT. It specifies CASSALGDTEAFF.

The rearrangement links TRBV4-1 to TRBJ2-7; no reliable D call. This CDR3 has 14 amino acids. The ends were cut back, 0 bases at V and 2 bases at J, with 8 bases in the middle. Germline CDR1 reads MGHRA; CDR2 reads YSYEKL. The DNA for the CDR3 is TGCGCCAGCAGCCAAGATCTAGTTCCCTACGAGCAGTACTTC. Its protein is CASSQDLVPYEQYF.

The J gene is TRBJ1-2, the V gene TRBV27; D is ambiguous. Looked up from germline, CDR1 is MNHEY and CDR2 is SMNVEV (reference sequence). The CDR3 totals 13 residues. V was shortened by 4 bases and J by 4 bases, with 10 bases between the two germline ends. The CDR3: CASSYTGIYGYTF. The CDR3 DNA is TGTGCCAGCAGTTATACGGGAATCTATGGCTACACCTTC.

This chain connects TRBV18 to TRBJ1-3; D call uncertain. The ends were cut back, 9 bases at V and 7 bases at J, with 19 bases in the middle. Germline CDR1 is KGHSH and CDR2 is LQKENI. The CDR3 is 14 amino acids. The CDR3 nucleotides are TGTGCCAGTACACCCGGGCCTCGGAGGAACACCATATATTTT. Residues: CASTPGPRRNTIYF.

The chain couples TRBV19 to TRBJ1-2; D remains ambiguous. The V end lost 3 bases, the J end lost 4 bases, and 9 bases lay between the germline ends. The CDR3 covers 13 residues. Germline CDR1 reads LNHDA; CDR2 reads SQIVND (reference sequence). Here the CDR3 DNA reads TGTGCCAGTAGTATCCAAGGGATCTATGGCTACACCTTC. Protein sequence: CASSIQGIYGYTF.

The chain recombines TRBV9 with TRBJ2-7; 9 positions match TRBD1. CDR3 length: 14 amino acids. The germline V gene has CDR1 SGDLS and CDR2 YYNGEE. The junction had 6 bases not matched to a gene; V was cut back by 4 bases and J by 4 bases. For the CDR3, the DNA is TGTGCCAGCAGCCCAGGACAGGGGATTTACGAGCAGTACTTC. It is translated as CASSPGQGIYEQYF.

Here the CDR3 DNA reads TGTGCCAGCAGCCTTCCCCCGGGAAACTCCTACGAGCAGTACTTC. Translation gives CASSLPPGNSYEQYF. This chain connects TRBV7-8 to TRBJ2-7; tentatively, D is TRBD2 (5 bases). The germline V gene encodes CDR1 SGHVS and CDR2 FQNEAQ. This CDR3 has 15 amino acids. The V gene lost 5 bases and the J gene lost 0 bases, with 14 bases spanning the gap.

V and J are TRBV6-5 and TRBJ2-7, with TRBD2 as a possible D gene (6 bases). Germline V lookup: CDR1 MNHEY, CDR2 SVGAGI. Trimming left V 1 base short and J 6 bases short, with 16 bases between. CDR3 size: 15 residues. CDR3: CASSYWAGRGSEQYF. CDR3 in DNA: TGTGCCAGCAGTTACTGGGCGGGAAGGGGCAGCGAGCAGTACTTC.

This clone was observed once. The rearrangement joins TRBV5-6 to TRBJ1-2, with D possibly matching TRBD1 (5 bases). This CDR3 region has 14 residues. The germline V gene encodes CDR1 SGHDT and CDR2 YYEEEE. V was cut by 6 bases and J by 3 bases, with 15 bases left in between. The CDR3 region has the DNA TGTGCCAGCAACAGCTTTCAGGGCTACTATGGCTACACCTTC. Its translation: CASNSFQGYYGYTF. The full variable domain, rest sourced from reference TRBV5-6 and TRBJ1-2, is DAGVTQSPTHLIKTRGQQVTLRCSPKSGHDTVSWYQQALGQGPQFIFQYYEEEERQRGNFPDRFSGHQFPNYSSELNVNALLLGDSALYLCASNSFQGYYGYTFGSGTRLTVV.